This T cell receptor beta chain came from a study of T cell responses to AZD1222 COVID-19 vaccine. Profiled with immunoSEQ multiplex PCR; TCRdb holds only in-frame clones, not every one. Among tens of thousands of clones listed, over 80% were seen once. This CDR3 has 16 residues. The V segment lost 5 bases and the J segment 3 bases; nucleotides outside the gene matches: 7. Germline V gives CDR1 SGHTA, CDR2 FQGNSA. This receptor was obtained from an adult in good health. Sequenced here: peripheral blood, sampled on day 0 of AZD1222 vaccination. J is TRBJ2-1 and V is TRBV7-2; 10 bases map to TRBD2. The CDR3 sequence: CASSTSGGAVYNEQFF. In DNA, the CDR3 is TGTGCCAGCAGCACGAGCGGGGGGGCAGTCTACAATGAGCAGTTCTTC.